Presented here are 9 T cell receptor beta chains from one specimen sequenced in a study of Tregs in tolerant kidney transplant recipients. Only in-frame clones appear in the TCRdb table, and some are missing; sequencing was by immunoSEQ multiplex PCR. The data contain 110,000 or so clones, roughly 93% of them singletons. Specimen: CD4+ T cells from blood. The receptors shown here come from a human donor in good health.

The rearrangement uses TRBV18 and TRBJ1-2, with 7 bases lining up with TRBD1. The germline CDR1 and CDR2 sequences are KGHSH and LQKENI. The CDR3 sequence is 12 residues long. V trimming: 2 bases; J trimming: 8 bases; junction bases outside the gene matches: 2. The CDR3 loop is CASSPEGAGYTF. The CDR3 region has the DNA TGTGCCAGCTCACCAGAGGGGGCGGGCTACACCTTC.

V is TRBV4-1 and J is TRBJ2-7; the match to TRBD2 covers 12 bases. In germline, CDR1 is MGHRA, CDR2 YSYEKL. This CDR3 has 16 residues. V trimming: 3 bases; J trimming: 2 bases; junction bases outside the gene matches: 5. The CDR3 spells CASSQFLAGGPYEQYF. The CDR3 bases are TGCGCCAGCAGCCAGTTCCTAGCGGGAGGGCCCTACGAGCAGTACTTC.

The chain links TRBV6-5 to TRBJ2-7; TRBD1 might be the D (6 bases). This CDR3 is built from 15 residues. V was shortened by 0 bases and J by 2 bases, with 11 bases between the two germline ends. Germline V gene data show CDR1 as MNHEY and CDR2 as SVGAGI. DNA of the CDR3: TGTGCCAGCAGTTACTCGAACAGGGCCACCTACGAGCAGTACTTC. Amino acids: CASSYSNRATYEQYF.

The chain employs TRBV6-4 and TRBJ1-2, with no clear D. Per the germline V gene, CDR1 is MRHNA and CDR2 is SNTAGT. This CDR3 has 14 residues. V was clipped by 3 bases and J by 1 base, with 9 bases between them. The CDR3 DNA reads as TGTGCCAGCAGTGAATTCCCAGATAACTATGGCTACACCTTC. Translated, it gives CASSEFPDNYGYTF.

The chain uses TRBV5-4 and TRBJ2-1, with TRBD1 as a possible D gene (6 bases). Trimming removed 6 bases from V and 1 base from J, with 11 bases in between. The CDR3 spans 14 residues. Germline V CDR1 and CDR2: SGHNT, YYREEE (reference sequence). The CDR3, as DNA: TGTGCCAGCACCTTTAGGGGGTCCTACAATGAGCAGTTCTTC. Encoded protein: CASTFRGSYNEQFF.

The rearrangement joins TRBV11-2 to TRBJ1-1, with D possibly matching TRBD1 (6 bases). This CDR3 spans 12 amino acids. Germline loops: CDR1 SGHAT, CDR2 FQNNGV. V gave up 5 bases and J gave up 6 bases, with 10 bases separating them. The CDR3 loop is CASSTGHAEAFF. The CDR3 nucleotides are TGTGCCAGCAGCACGGGACACGCTGAAGCTTTCTTT.

This sequence joins TRBV6-5 and TRBJ1-2; tentative D call: TRBD1 (5 bases). The V gene lost 6 bases and the J gene lost 2 bases, with 13 bases spanning the gap. CDR3 length: 14 residues. From germline, CDR1 is MNHEY and CDR2 SVGAGI. The CDR3 here is CASSSPGPNYGYTF. The CDR3, as DNA: TGTGCCAGCAGCTCCCCGGGACCCAACTATGGCTACACCTTC.

The sample holds one count of this clone. The chain couples TRBV6-4 to TRBJ1-2; D remains ambiguous. Germline V lookup: CDR1 MRHNA, CDR2 SNTAGT. The CDR3 length is 12 residues. Deletions cut 3 bases from V and 7 bases from J, with 9 bases between. CDR3 bases: TGTGCCAGCAGTGATTCCATTCGTGGCTACACCTTC. This sequence encodes CASSDSIRGYTF.

The V call is TRBV5-4, the J call TRBJ2-7; 7 bases map to TRBD1. The CDR3 has 13 amino acids. Unmatched junction bases numbered 2, after V lost 4 bases and J lost 1 base. Germline lookup yields CDR1 SGHNT and CDR2 YYREEE (reference sequence). For the CDR3, the DNA is TGTGCCAGCAGCAAGGGACAGTCCTACGAGCAGTACTTC. Amino acid sequence: CASSKGQSYEQYF.